This T cell receptor beta chain stems from a study of response to subunit inactivated influenza vaccine. In germline, CDR1 is GTSNPN, CDR2 SVGIG (reference sequence). The CDR3 is 13 amino acids. Trimming pared 1 base from V and 2 bases from J, leaving 8 bases between. TCRdb re-called the RT-PCR reads with MiXCR, one entry per CDR3 protein. The sample yields some 540,000 distinct CDR3 sequences, under 30% seen once. These sequences were also reported in another study, on T cells expressing NK-cell markers. From that second work: The TCR beta cDNA came from 5'RACE template switching with UMIs. An anti-gamma-delta TCR antibody restricted sorting to alpha-beta TCR T cells in several experiments. HCMV specificity of expanded NKG2C+ T cell clones remained unclear.

V and J are TRBV30 and TRBJ1-2, with D possibly being TRBD1 (5 bases). This TCR came from a man aged 50 to 59 who received an inactivated influenza vaccine. The material sequenced was CD4+ T cells sorted from PBMCs, taken roughly 13 days after vaccination. The CDR3 protein is CAWSGTPNYGYTF. As DNA, the CDR3 is TGTGCCTGGAGTGGGACACCGAACTATGGCTACACCTTC. The whole variable domain, remainder taken from reference TRBV30 and TRBJ1-2, is SQTIHQWPATLVQPVGSPLSLECTVEGTSNPNLYWYRQAAGRGLQLLFYSVGIGQISSEVPQNLSASRPQDRQFILSSKKLLLSDSGFYLCAWSGTPNYGYTFGSGTRLTVV.